This T cell receptor (beta chain) emerged from a study of T cell changes during pregnancy in multiple sclerosis. Assay used: immunoSEQ multiplex PCR; TCRdb lists only in-frame clones, some missing. Of some 52,000 clones listed, roughly 92% were seen once; the top ten hold 0.37%. V shed 1 base and J shed 3 bases, with 13 bases lying between them. CDR3 size: 15 residues. Per the germline V gene, CDR1 is SGHRS and CDR2 is YFSETQ. The sample was CD4+ T cells from peripheral blood mononuclear cells, taken before pregnancy. V gene TRBV5-1 combines with J gene TRBJ1-1, with D unclear. The clonotype comes from a female donor with multiple sclerosis, enrolled in a pregnancy study. This CDR3 reads CASSLSSPRDTEAFF. CDR3 nucleotide sequence: TGCGCCAGCAGCTTGTCGTCACCCCGAGACACTGAAGCTTTCTTT.